The 32 T cell receptor beta chains below were found in one sample sequenced in a study of T cells expressing NK-cell markers. TCRdb re-called the 5' RACE reads and shows each CDR3 protein once, DNA omitted. Reported are roughly 390,000 distinct CDR3 sequences; the ten largest clones contain around 5%. Sequenced input: blood T cells: a sorted CD56 or NKG2C T cell subset, CD4+ or CD8+ T cells, or bulk PBMC T cells (not recorded which). These receptors all come from a man between 18 and 69 years old in good health.

The rearrangement links TRBV4-1 to TRBJ2-1; TCRdb calls TRBD1, which cannot be checked without DNA. CDR3 length: 16 residues. The germline V gene has CDR1 MGHRA and CDR2 YSYEKL. CDR3 residues: CASSQVLDRGFDEQFF.

The gene calls are TRBV5-1 and TRBJ2-1; there is no DNA to check the TCRdb D call of TRBD1. Germline CDR1 SGHRS, CDR2 YFSETQ. This CDR3 is built from 15 residues. CDR3 sequence reads: CASSSRQLQKGEQFF.

The chain is built from TRBV4-2 and TRBJ1-2; TCRdb indicates TRBD1, and absent DNA this call remains unverified. The CDR3 spans 14 residues. Per germline, CDR1 LGHNA and CDR2 YNFKEQ. The chain's CDR3 is CASSQVGQLYGYTF.

V gene TRBV25-1 combines with J gene TRBJ2-4. The CDR3 totals 11 residues. Per the germline V gene, CDR1 is MGHDK and CDR2 is SYGVNS. The CDR3 region is CATGIKNIQYF.

The V and J genes are TRBV20-1 and TRBJ2-7. In germline, CDR1 is DFQATT, CDR2 SNEGSKA (reference sequence). This CDR3 contains 11 residues. The CDR3 is CSLLNSYEQYF.

V and J are TRBV2 and TRBJ2-3; the D call of TRBD2 rests on TCRdb alone, since no DNA is present to check it. CDR1 and CDR2 from the germline V gene are SNHLY and FYNNEI. This CDR3 comprises 17 residues. CDR3 protein: CASTPRGLAGTTDTQYF.

The chain is built from TRBV10-3 and TRBJ2-3; TCRdb outputs TRBD2, but without DNA this stays unchecked. This CDR3 contains 14 residues. Germline V gene lookup returns CDR1 ENHRY and CDR2 SYGVKD. CDR3 amino acids: CAISEAGGTDTQYF.

This sequence joins TRBV12-3 or TRBV12-4 and TRBJ2-7; with no DNA, the TCRdb D assignment of TRBD2 cannot be verified. The CDR3 length is 18 residues. This CDR3 is CASSLALVPAGREDEQYF.

This chain joins TRBV9 and TRBJ2-3; no DNA is available, so the TRBD1 call from TCRdb remains unchecked. The CDR3 is 15 residues long. The germline gives CDR1 SGDLS, CDR2 YYNGEE. The CDR3 sequence: CASSTFEGSTDTQYF.

The chain uses TRBV10-2 and TRBJ1-5. CDR1 is WSHSY, CDR2 SAAADI, per germline. The CDR3 has 16 amino acids. This chain's CDR3 is CASSDPPSGYNQPQHF.

The V and J genes are TRBV11-2 and TRBJ2-5; TCRdb's D call, TRBD1, is unchecked because there is no DNA. Germline values: CDR1 SGHAT, CDR2 FQNNGV. CDR3 length: 14 residues. The CDR3: CASYGGTGQETQYF.

The chain carries TRBV6-2 or TRBV6-3 and TRBJ2-3; TCRdb indicates TRBD2, and absent DNA this call remains unverified. Per the germline V gene, CDR1 is MNHEY and CDR2 is SVGEGT. There are 14 residues in the CDR3. The CDR3 protein is CASSYSRLADTQYF.

The chain uses TRBV19 and TRBJ2-3; the D call of TRBD2 rests on TCRdb alone, since no DNA is present to check it. Germline V CDR1 and CDR2: LNHDA, SQIVND (reference sequence). CDR3 size: 17 residues. The CDR3: CASRTSGGAVNADTQYF. Full variable domain (outside the CDR3, taken from reference TRBV19 and TRBJ2-3): DGGITQSPKYLFRKEGQNVTLSCEQNLNHDAMYWYRQDPGQGLRLIYYSQIVNDFQKGDIAEGYSVSREKKESFPLTVTSAQKNPTAFYLCASRTSGGAVNADTQYFGPGTRLTVL.

This chain uses TRBV6-1 with TRBJ2-7. The CDR3 runs to 17 residues. CDR1 is MNHNS and CDR2 is SASEGT in the germline V gene. The CDR3 is CASRKGSVTPIHYEQYF.

The V and J genes are TRBV7-8 and TRBJ2-2. The CDR3 has 16 amino acids. CDR1 is SGHVS and CDR2 is FQNEAQ in the germline V gene. CDR3 loop: CASNHIGQANTGELFF. Supplemented by reference TRBV7-8 and TRBJ2-2, the full variable domain reads GAGVSQSPRYKVAKRGQDVALRCDPISGHVSLFWYQQALGQGPEFLTYFQNEAQLDKSGLPSDRFFAERPEGSVSTLKIQRTQQEDSAVYLCASNHIGQANTGELFFGEGSRLTVL.

The chain couples TRBV20-1 to TRBJ1-6; absent DNA, TCRdb's TRBD1 call cannot be checked. The CDR3 consists of 18 residues. Germline CDR1 reads DFQATT; CDR2 reads SNEGSKA (reference sequence). CDR3 region: CSARMFGGASSYNSPLHF.

The CDR3 loop is CASSLFGGGGTQYF. The V and J genes are TRBV14 and TRBJ2-5; TCRdb outputs TRBD2, but without DNA this stays unchecked. The germline V gene encodes CDR1 SGHDN and CDR2 FVKESK. The CDR3 has 14 amino acids.

CDR3 sequence reads: CSARDGRTLHF. V is TRBV20-1 and J is TRBJ1-6; with no DNA, the TCRdb D assignment of TRBD1 cannot be verified. CDR1 is DFQATT and CDR2 is SNEGSKA in the germline V gene (reference sequence). The CDR3 is 11 amino acids.

The chain carries TRBV11-1 and TRBJ2-6; TCRdb indicates TRBD1, and absent DNA this call remains unverified. There are 19 residues in the CDR3. Germline CDR1 reads SGHAT; CDR2 reads FQDESV (reference sequence). This CDR3 is CASSSWTGTASSGANVLTF. The whole variable domain, remainder taken from reference TRBV11-1 and TRBJ2-6, is EAEVAQSPRYKITEKSQAVAFWCDPISGHATLYWYRQILGQGPELLVQFQDESVVDDSQLPKDRFSAERLKGVDSTLKIQPAELGDSAMYLCASSSWTGTASSGANVLTFGAGSRLTVL.

This chain uses TRBV12-3 or TRBV12-4 with TRBJ2-1; the TCRdb call, TRBD1, lacks DNA for checking. The CDR3 runs to 15 residues. CDR3 amino acids: CASRGRDRGLGEQFF.

The chain combines TRBV15 with TRBJ2-4; the D call from TCRdb, TRBD2, cannot be confirmed without DNA. Germline loops: CDR1 LNHNV, CDR2 YYDKDF (reference sequence). The CDR3 runs to 18 residues. Here the CDR3 reads CATSSLILAGGAKNIQYF.

The V and J genes are TRBV6-4 and TRBJ1-2; the D call from TCRdb, TRBD1, cannot be confirmed without DNA. This CDR3 spans 14 amino acids. Germline lookup yields CDR1 MRHNA and CDR2 SNTAGT. CDR3 protein: CASAEEDRVGGYTF.

This sequence joins TRBV20-1 and TRBJ2-7; TCRdb's assignment of TRBD1 cannot be checked, as there is no DNA. The CDR3 sequence is 14 residues long. The V gene's germline CDR1 is DFQATT and CDR2 SNEGSKA (reference sequence). CDR3 protein: CSATSRDRGDEQYF.

CDR3 region: CASSRSRDSLPYEQYF. The chain combines TRBV7-2 with TRBJ2-7; TCRdb indicates TRBD2, and absent DNA this call remains unverified. This CDR3 has 16 residues. CDR1 is SGHTA, CDR2 FQGNSA, per germline.

The chain recombines TRBV25-1 with TRBJ1-2; absent DNA, TCRdb's TRBD1 call cannot be checked. The CDR3 loop spans 14 amino acids. Germline V gene sequence: CDR1 MGHDK, CDR2 SYGVNS. Here the CDR3 reads CASSGPWDSNGYTF.

The chain couples TRBV9 to TRBJ2-5; TCRdb picks TRBD2, but there is no DNA to check that call. The CDR3 has 16 residues. Germline V gives CDR1 SGDLS, CDR2 YYNGEE. This CDR3 reads CASSALSGRRRETQYF.

CDR3 amino acids: CASSLTAGPRYEQYF. The chain links TRBV5-1 to TRBJ2-7; absent DNA, TCRdb's TRBD2 call cannot be checked. CDR1 SGHRS and CDR2 YFSETQ come from the germline V gene. This CDR3 has 15 residues.

The rearrangement joins TRBV28 to TRBJ1-6; TCRdb lists TRBD1, though no DNA is available to test this call. The germline gives CDR1 MDHEN, CDR2 SYDVKM. The CDR3 is made up of 16 amino acids. CDR3 residues: CASSSSLGRTNSPLHF.

The rearrangement uses TRBV7-2 and TRBJ1-1; the TCRdb call, TRBD1, lacks DNA for checking. There are 14 residues in the CDR3. Germline assignment: CDR1 SGHTA and CDR2 FQGNSA. Here the CDR3 reads CASSPDRANGEAFF.

This chain connects TRBV2 to TRBJ1-5; with no DNA, the TCRdb D assignment of TRBD1 cannot be verified. CDR1 and CDR2 (germline): SNHLY, FYNNEI. CDR3 length: 16 residues. The CDR3: CASSLERVQGSQPQHF.

V is TRBV25-1 and J is TRBJ2-7; the D call of TRBD1 rests on TCRdb alone, since no DNA is present to check it. CDR1 and CDR2 from the germline V gene are MGHDK and SYGVNS. The CDR3 contains 16 residues. The CDR3 is CASSPGSWTGHYEQYF.

V gene TRBV18 combines with J gene TRBJ1-2; TCRdb's D call, TRBD1, is unchecked because there is no DNA. The length of the CDR3 is 14 residues. Germline assignment: CDR1 KGHSH and CDR2 LQKENI. CDR3 protein: CASSSSRDSYGYTF. Filled out from reference TRBV18 and TRBJ1-2, the complete variable domain reads NAGVMQNPRHLVRRRGQEARLRCSPMKGHSHVYWYRQLPEEGLKFMVYLQKENIIDESGMPKERFSAEFPKEGPSILRIQQVVRGDSAAYFCASSSSRDSYGYTFGSGTRLTVV.